This record covers a single T cell receptor beta chain. The antigen is unknown. CD45RO/CCR7/CD25/CD127/CD95/CD27 sorting isolated CD4+ naive, central memory, regulatory and stem cell-like memory cells. The data belong to a study of beta chain features in type 1 diabetes. The V end was cut by 8 bases, the J end by 5 bases, with 6 bases between. The CDR3 totals 10 residues. CDR1 is SEHNR and CDR2 is FQNEAQ in the germline V gene (reference sequence). General observations from the study: Patients with type 1 diabetes carried fewer insertions and had more deletions at their VDJ junctions. In all four CD4+ subsets, TCRB CDR3 length was significantly, moderately reduced in type 1 diabetes.

cDNA synthesis used the whole RNA isolate, giving expressed TCRB sequences. It was found that naive, central memory and regulatory T cell samples averaged roughly 3.6 million reads. Data came from immunoSEQ multiplex PCR; TCRdb stores just in-frame clones and leaves some out. Here the sample spans hundreds of thousands of clones, about 14% being singletons. The sample comprised naive CD4+ T cells from blood. The rearrangement links TRBV7-9 to TRBJ2-5; the D is unclear. This clonotype originated in a man in his late teens or twenties with type 1 diabetes. The CDR3 here is CASVSETQYF. The DNA for the CDR3 is TGTGCCAGCGTCTCTGAGACCCAGTACTTC.